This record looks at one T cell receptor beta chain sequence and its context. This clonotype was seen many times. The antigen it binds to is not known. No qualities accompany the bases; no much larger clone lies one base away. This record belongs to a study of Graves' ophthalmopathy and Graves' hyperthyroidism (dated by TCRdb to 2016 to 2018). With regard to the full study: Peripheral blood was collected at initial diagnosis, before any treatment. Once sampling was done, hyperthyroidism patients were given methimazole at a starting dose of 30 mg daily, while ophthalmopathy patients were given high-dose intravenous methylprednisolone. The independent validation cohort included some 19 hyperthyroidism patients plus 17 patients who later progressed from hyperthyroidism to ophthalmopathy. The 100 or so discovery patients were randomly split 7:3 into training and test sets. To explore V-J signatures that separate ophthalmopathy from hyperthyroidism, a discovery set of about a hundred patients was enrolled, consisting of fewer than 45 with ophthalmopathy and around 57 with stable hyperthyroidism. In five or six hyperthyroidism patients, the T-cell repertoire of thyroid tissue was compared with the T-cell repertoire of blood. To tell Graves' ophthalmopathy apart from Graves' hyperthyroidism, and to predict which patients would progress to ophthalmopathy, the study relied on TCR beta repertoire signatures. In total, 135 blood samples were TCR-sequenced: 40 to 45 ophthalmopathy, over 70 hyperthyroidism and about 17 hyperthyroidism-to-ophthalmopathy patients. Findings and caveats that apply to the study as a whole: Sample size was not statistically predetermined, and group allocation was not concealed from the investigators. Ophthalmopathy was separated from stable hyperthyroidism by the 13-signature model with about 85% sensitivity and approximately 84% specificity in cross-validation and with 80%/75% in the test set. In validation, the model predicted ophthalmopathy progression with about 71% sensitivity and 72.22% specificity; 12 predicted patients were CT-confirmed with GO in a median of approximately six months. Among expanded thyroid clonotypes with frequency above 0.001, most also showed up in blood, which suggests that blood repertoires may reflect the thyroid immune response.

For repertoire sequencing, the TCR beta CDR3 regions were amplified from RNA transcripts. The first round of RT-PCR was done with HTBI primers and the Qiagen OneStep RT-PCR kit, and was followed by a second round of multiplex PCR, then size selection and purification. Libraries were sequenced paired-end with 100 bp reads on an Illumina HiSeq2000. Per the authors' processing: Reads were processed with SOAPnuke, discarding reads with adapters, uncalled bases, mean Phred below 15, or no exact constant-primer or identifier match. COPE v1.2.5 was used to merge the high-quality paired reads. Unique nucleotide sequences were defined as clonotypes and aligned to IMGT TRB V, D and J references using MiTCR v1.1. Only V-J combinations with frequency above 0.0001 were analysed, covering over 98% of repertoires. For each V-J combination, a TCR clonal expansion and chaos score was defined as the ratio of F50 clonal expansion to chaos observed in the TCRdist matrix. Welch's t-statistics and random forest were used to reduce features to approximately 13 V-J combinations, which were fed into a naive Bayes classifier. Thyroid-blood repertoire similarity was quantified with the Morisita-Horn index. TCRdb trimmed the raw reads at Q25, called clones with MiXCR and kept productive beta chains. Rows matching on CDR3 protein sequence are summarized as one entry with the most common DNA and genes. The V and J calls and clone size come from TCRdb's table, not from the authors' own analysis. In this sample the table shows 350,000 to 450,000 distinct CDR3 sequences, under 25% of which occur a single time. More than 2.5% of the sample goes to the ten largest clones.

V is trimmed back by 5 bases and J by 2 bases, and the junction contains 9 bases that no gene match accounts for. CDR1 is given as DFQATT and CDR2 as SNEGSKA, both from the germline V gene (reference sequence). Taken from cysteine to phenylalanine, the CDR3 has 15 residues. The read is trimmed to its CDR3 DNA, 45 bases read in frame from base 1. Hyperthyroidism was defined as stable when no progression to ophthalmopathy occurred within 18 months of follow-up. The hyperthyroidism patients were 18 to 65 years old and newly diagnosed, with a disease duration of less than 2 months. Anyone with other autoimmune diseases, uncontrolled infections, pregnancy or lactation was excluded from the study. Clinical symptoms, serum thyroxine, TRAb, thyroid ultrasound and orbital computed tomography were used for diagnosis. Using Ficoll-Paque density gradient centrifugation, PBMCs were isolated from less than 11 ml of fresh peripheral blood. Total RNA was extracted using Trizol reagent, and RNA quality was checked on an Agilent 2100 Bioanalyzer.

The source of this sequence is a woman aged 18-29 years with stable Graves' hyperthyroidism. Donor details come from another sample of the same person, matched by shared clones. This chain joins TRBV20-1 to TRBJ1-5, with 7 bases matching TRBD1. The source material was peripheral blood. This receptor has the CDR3 CSAGKGAGGNQPQHF. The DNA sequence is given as TGCAGTGCTGGGAAGGGGGCAGGGGGCAATCAGCCCCAGCATTTT.